A single sample is the source of the 27 T cell receptor beta chains below, sequenced in a study of Graves' ophthalmopathy and Graves' hyperthyroidism. The TCR beta CDR3 regions underwent amplification from RNA transcripts. HTBI primers primed a first-round RT-PCR, and a second-round multiplex PCR followed. Via MiXCR, TCRdb re-called the multiplex PCR reads, giving one row per CDR3 protein. Of about 700,000 distinct CDR3 sequences listed, around 40% are singletons. Sequenced material: peripheral blood. These receptors came from an adult man with Graves' ophthalmopathy.

Notes on this clonotype: This CDR3 fails to terminate in the conserved phenylalanine or tryptophan, so it likely reflects a read error. The chain carries TRBV5-5 and TRBJ2-5; 11 bases fit TRBD1. J was trimmed by 4 bases and V by 0 bases; bases with no gene match: 5. Germline assignment: CDR1 SGHKS and CDR2 YYEKEE (reference sequence). The length of the CDR3 is 16 residues. CDR3 sequence reads: CASSLGGQGALETQYV. In nucleotides, the CDR3 is TGTGCCAGCAGCTTGGGTGGACAGGGGGCTTTAGAGACCCAGTACGTC.

This chain connects TRBV25-1 to TRBJ1-2; D is possibly TRBD1 (6 bases). V lost 3 bases and J 3 bases, leaving 17 bases between the germline ends. This CDR3 contains 16 residues. Germline assignment: CDR1 MGHDK and CDR2 SYGVNS. CDR3 amino acids: CASSDSAGGDDYGYTF. The CDR3 DNA follows: TGTGCCAGCAGTGATAGTGCCGGGGGCGACGACTATGGCTACACCTTC.

In its sample, this clonotype was seen many times. This chain links TRBV6-1 with TRBJ1-2; D is perhaps TRBD1 (6 bases). CDR3 length equals 14 residues. Germline CDR1 reads MNHNS; CDR2 reads SASEGT. V was clipped by 4 bases and J by 4 bases, with 13 bases between them. CDR3 sequence: CASSGQTGTYGYTF. The CDR3 DNA sequence: TGTGCCAGCAGTGGACAGACAGGAACCTATGGCTACACCTTC.

This clonotype appeared many times. The rearrangement joins TRBV7-9 to TRBJ2-2, with unresolved D. V lost 5 bases and J lost 4, with 8 bases in between. Per germline, CDR1 SEHNR and CDR2 FQNEAQ (reference sequence). The CDR3 loop spans 13 amino acids. Written as DNA, the CDR3 is TGTGCCAGCAGCGTAGTCCCCACCGGGGAGCTGTTTTTT. This sequence encodes CASSVVPTGELFF.

This clonotype came up many times. The CDR3 DNA is TGTGCCAGCAGCTTCATCGGGGAGGGTGGCTACACCTTC. Translation: CASSFIGEGGYTF. This rearrangement joins TRBV7-2 to TRBJ1-2; D is uncertain. The CDR3 is made up of 13 amino acids. Germline V gene lookup returns CDR1 SGHTA and CDR2 FQGNSA. Trimming stripped 3 bases from V and 7 bases from J, with 12 bases between.

This clonotype was seen at least ten times. V gene TRBV7-9 combines with J gene TRBJ2-7; D unclear. CDR1 SEHNR and CDR2 FQNEAQ come from the germline V gene (reference sequence). This CDR3 contains 15 residues. Trimming stripped 1 base from V and 1 base from J, with 11 bases between. The CDR3 sequence: CASSLEAVSSYEQYF. The CDR3 coding sequence is TGTGCCAGCAGCTTAGAGGCAGTATCATCCTACGAGCAGTACTTC.

This clonotype appeared a single time. This sequence joins TRBV10-3 and TRBJ1-1; no definite D call. Deletions cut 10 bases from V and 1 base from J, with 16 bases between. Germline V gene lookup returns CDR1 ENHRY and CDR2 SYGVKD. The CDR3 is made up of 14 amino acids. CDR3 protein: CASTVLAGNTEAFF. The CDR3 bases are TGTGCCAGCACGGTCCTTGCAGGGAACACTGAAGCTTTCTTT.

There are a few counts of this clonotype. The rearrangement joins TRBV4-3 to TRBJ1-2; maybe TRBD1 (5 bases). The germline V and J ends were trimmed by 1 base and 4 bases, with 16 bases remaining between them. CDR1 and CDR2 (germline): LGHNA, YSLEER. The length of the CDR3 is 16 residues. This chain's CDR3 is CASSQGTPENFYGYTF. CDR3 nucleotides: TGCGCCAGCAGCCAAGGGACACCGGAGAACTTCTATGGCTACACCTTC.

This clonotype came up a few times. The rearrangement uses TRBV15 and TRBJ1-2, with D uncertain. CDR3 length: 16 residues. The germline V and J ends were trimmed by 0 bases and 1 base, with 12 bases remaining between them. In germline, CDR1 is LNHNV, CDR2 YYDKDF (reference sequence). The CDR3 reads CATSRDGKGYNYGYTF. As DNA, the CDR3 is TGTGCCACCAGCAGAGATGGGAAGGGTTATAACTATGGCTACACCTTC.

This chain connects TRBV29-1 to TRBJ1-5, with D possibly TRBD1 on 5 matching bases. The V and J ends lost 8 bases and 1 base respectively, with 12 bases between them. This CDR3 region has 13 residues. Germline CDR1 SQVTM, CDR2 ANQGSEA. In nucleotides, the CDR3 is TGCAGCCCGGGACTCCCAAGCAATCAGCCCCAGCATTTT. Translated, it gives CSPGLPSNQPQHF.

CDR3 sequence reads: CASSLGTHYEQYF. CDR3 nucleotides: TGTGCCAGCAGCTTAGGGACCCACTACGAGCAGTACTTC. This chain joins TRBV5-5 and TRBJ2-7; D may correspond to TRBD1 or TRBD2 (5 bases each). Germline V gives CDR1 SGHKS, CDR2 YYEKEE (reference sequence). This CDR3 region has 13 residues. Trimming removed 2 bases at V and 3 bases at J, with 9 bases between.

The chain recombines TRBV11-2 with TRBJ2-5; 9 nucleotides agree with TRBD2. The germline CDR1 and CDR2 sequences are SGHAT and FQNNGV. The length of the CDR3 is 15 residues. Trimming at V came to 4 bases and at J to 5 bases, leaving 8 bases not matched to a gene. The CDR3 coding sequence is TGTGCCAGCAGCTGGGGCGGGAGGGCCCCGGAGACCCAGTACTTC. The encoded protein is CASSWGGRAPETQYF.

This clonotype was detected ten times or more. V and J are TRBV9 and TRBJ1-1; no clear D. The CDR3 length is 13 residues. The germline V gene has CDR1 SGDLS and CDR2 YYNGEE. Trimming removed 2 bases at V and 1 base at J, with 6 bases between. The CDR3 loop reads CASSVTENTEAFF. The DNA of the CDR3 is TGTGCCAGCAGCGTTACAGAGAACACTGAAGCTTTCTTT.

The chain joins TRBV7-9 to TRBJ2-5; D uncertain. CDR1 SEHNR and CDR2 FQNEAQ come from the germline V gene (reference sequence). V dropped 5 bases and J dropped 1 base, with 17 bases sitting between them. CDR3 length: 16 residues. This chain's CDR3 is CASSPSGTRLQETQYF. In DNA form, the CDR3 reads TGTGCCAGCAGCCCTTCCGGCACCCGTCTCCAAGAGACCCAGTACTTC. The full variable domain, in which reference TRBV7-9 and TRBJ2-5 provide the parts outside the CDR3, is DTGVSQNPRHKITKRGQNVTFRCDPISEHNRLYWYRQTLGQGPEFLTYFQNEAQLEKSRLLSDRFSAERPKGSFSTLEIQRTEQGDSAMYLCASSPSGTRLQETQYFGPGTRLLVL.

This clonotype was picked up a small number of times. The chain is built from TRBV13 and TRBJ1-5, with D uncertain. Germline V lookup: CDR1 PRHDT, CDR2 FYEKMQ (reference sequence). The germline V and J ends were trimmed by 1 base and 1 base, with 17 bases remaining between them. This CDR3 has 18 residues. The chain's CDR3 is CASSLVAGSFGSNQPQHF. CDR3 coding DNA: TGTGCCAGCAGCTTAGTCGCAGGCTCCTTTGGGAGCAATCAGCCCCAGCATTTT. The variable domain in full, completed from reference TRBV13 and TRBJ1-5, reads AAGVIQSPRHLIKEKRETATLKCYPIPRHDTVYWYQQGPGQDPQFLISFYEKMQSDKGSIPDRFSAQQFSDYHSELNMSSLELGDSALYFCASSLVAGSFGSNQPQHFGDGTRLSIL.

V is TRBV10-3 and J is TRBJ1-2; weak D call: TRBD1 (6 bases). The ends were cut back, 6 bases at V and 2 bases at J, with 16 bases in the middle. The CDR3 sequence is 15 residues long. Germline-derived CDR1 and CDR2 are ENHRY and SYGVKD. CDR3 amino acids: CAISLGGGANYGYTF. The CDR3 bases are TGTGCCATCAGCTTGGGAGGGGGAGCAAACTATGGCTACACCTTC.

This chain joins TRBV20-1 and TRBJ2-5; 8 nucleotides align to TRBD2. The CDR3 totals 14 residues. Trimming took 0 bases from V and 3 from J; bases not matched to a gene: 3. Germline-derived CDR1 and CDR2 are DFQATT and SNEGSKA (reference sequence). CDR3 sequence: CSARDQAGEETQYF. DNA of the CDR3: TGCAGTGCTAGAGATCAAGCGGGAGAAGAGACCCAGTACTTC.

This rearrangement joins TRBV25-1 to TRBJ1-3, with 7 bases that match TRBD1. V lost 2 bases and J lost 2; bases outside the gene matches: 6. CDR1 is MGHDK, CDR2 SYGVNS, per germline. The CDR3 spans 16 residues. CDR3 nucleotides: TGTGCCAGCAGTGAAGCGCAGGGGGGAGCTGGAAACACCATATATTTT. Protein product: CASSEAQGGAGNTIYF.

The sample holds many counts of this clonotype. The chain employs TRBV10-3 and TRBJ2-5; D possibly uses TRBD1 or TRBD2 (7 bases each). The CDR3 covers 14 residues. The germline gives CDR1 ENHRY, CDR2 SYGVKD. V dropped 5 bases and J dropped 2 bases, with 12 bases sitting between them. CDR3 nucleotides: TGTGCCATCAGTACAGCGGGACAGCAAGAGACCCAGTACTTC. It translates to CAISTAGQQETQYF.

This clonotype was observed once. This clone may be a read error of a much larger clone one base away. The chain couples TRBV10-2 to TRBJ2-5; 7 bases are shared with TRBD1. The germline CDR1 and CDR2 sequences are WSHSY and SAAADI. The CDR3 consists of 14 residues. V dropped 5 bases and J dropped 5; count of bases not matched to a gene: 8. CDR3 nucleotide sequence: TGCGCCAGCAGTATAGGGGGCAAGGTGGAGACCCAGTACTTC. As protein: CASSIGGKVETQYF.

As regards this clonotype: The conserved closing phenylalanine or tryptophan is absent in this CDR3, likely reflecting a read error. This chain uses TRBV2 with TRBJ2-5; 9 positions match TRBD1. This CDR3 is built from 14 residues. The germline CDR1 and CDR2 sequences are SNHLY and FYNNEI. J gave up 4 bases and V 6 bases, and 6 bases lay outside the gene matches. For the CDR3, the DNA is TGTGCCAGCAGAGGGACAGGGAGGACAGAGACCCAGTACGTC. Protein product: CASRGTGRTETQYV.

The chain joins TRBV7-9 to TRBJ2-5, with 7 positions matching TRBD2. V lost 1 base to trimming and J lost 5 bases; unmatched junction nucleotides: 7. The CDR3 runs to 15 residues. Germline values: CDR1 SEHNR, CDR2 FQNEAQ (reference sequence). DNA of the CDR3: TGTGCCAGCAGCTTAGGAGCAAGCGGGGCCGAGACCCAGTACTTC. Its translation: CASSLGASGAETQYF.

A few counts support this clonotype. CDR3 sequence (DNA): TGTGCCAGCAGCTTAGTGGTCAGGGGGAACGAGCAGTACTTC. It encodes CASSLVVRGNEQYF. The genes are TRBV7-2 and TRBJ2-7; the match to TRBD1 covers 7 bases. The V gene end was trimmed by 1 base and the J gene end by 5 bases; junction bases not matched to a gene: 5. The CDR3 runs to 14 residues. Per germline, CDR1 SGHTA and CDR2 FQGNSA.

This clonotype has just a few counts. The genes are TRBV7-3 and TRBJ1-2; D is undetermined. There are 13 residues in the CDR3. Germline values: CDR1 SGHTA, CDR2 FQGTGA. Trimming removed 11 bases at V and 2 bases at J, with 15 bases between. The CDR3 region is CAWSKDSNYGYTF. CDR3 nucleotide sequence: TGTGCCTGGAGCAAGGACTCGAACTATGGCTACACCTTC.

As regards this clonotype: The junction and the germline gene differ at one end; a read error may be behind it. The chain recombines TRBV5-1 with TRBJ1-1; 8 bases are shared with TRBD1. This CDR3 is built from 16 residues. CDR1 is SGHRS and CDR2 is YFSETQ in the germline V gene. This CDR3 reads CASSSRGLRMNTEAFF. Here the CDR3 DNA reads TGTGCCAGCAGCTCCAGGGGGCTGCGCATGAACACTGAAGCTTTCTTT.

This clonotype has ten or more counts. The chain employs TRBV7-9 and TRBJ1-2; D not resolved. Germline CDR1 and CDR2: SEHNR and FQNEAQ (reference sequence). The CDR3 is made up of 13 amino acids. Trimming left V 1 base short and J 5 bases short, with 8 bases between. The CDR3 reads CASSLVVGYGYTF. In nucleotides, the CDR3 is TGTGCCAGCAGCTTAGTGGTGGGATATGGCTACACCTTC. Combining the CDR3 with reference TRBV7-9 and TRBJ1-2 gives the whole variable domain DTGVSQNPRHKITKRGQNVTFRCDPISEHNRLYWYRQTLGQGPEFLTYFQNEAQLEKSRLLSDRFSAERPKGSFSTLEIQRTEQGDSAMYLCASSLVVGYGYTFGSGTRLTVV.

There are a few counts of this clonotype. This chain connects TRBV7-4 to TRBJ1-2; D ambiguous. This CDR3 has 11 residues. Germline V CDR1 and CDR2: SGHVT, SQSDAQ. The V and J ends lost 5 bases and 8 bases respectively, with 9 bases between them. CDR3 coding DNA: TGTGCCAGCAGCCCTTCTCGGGGCTACACCTTC. Translation: CASSPSRGYTF.